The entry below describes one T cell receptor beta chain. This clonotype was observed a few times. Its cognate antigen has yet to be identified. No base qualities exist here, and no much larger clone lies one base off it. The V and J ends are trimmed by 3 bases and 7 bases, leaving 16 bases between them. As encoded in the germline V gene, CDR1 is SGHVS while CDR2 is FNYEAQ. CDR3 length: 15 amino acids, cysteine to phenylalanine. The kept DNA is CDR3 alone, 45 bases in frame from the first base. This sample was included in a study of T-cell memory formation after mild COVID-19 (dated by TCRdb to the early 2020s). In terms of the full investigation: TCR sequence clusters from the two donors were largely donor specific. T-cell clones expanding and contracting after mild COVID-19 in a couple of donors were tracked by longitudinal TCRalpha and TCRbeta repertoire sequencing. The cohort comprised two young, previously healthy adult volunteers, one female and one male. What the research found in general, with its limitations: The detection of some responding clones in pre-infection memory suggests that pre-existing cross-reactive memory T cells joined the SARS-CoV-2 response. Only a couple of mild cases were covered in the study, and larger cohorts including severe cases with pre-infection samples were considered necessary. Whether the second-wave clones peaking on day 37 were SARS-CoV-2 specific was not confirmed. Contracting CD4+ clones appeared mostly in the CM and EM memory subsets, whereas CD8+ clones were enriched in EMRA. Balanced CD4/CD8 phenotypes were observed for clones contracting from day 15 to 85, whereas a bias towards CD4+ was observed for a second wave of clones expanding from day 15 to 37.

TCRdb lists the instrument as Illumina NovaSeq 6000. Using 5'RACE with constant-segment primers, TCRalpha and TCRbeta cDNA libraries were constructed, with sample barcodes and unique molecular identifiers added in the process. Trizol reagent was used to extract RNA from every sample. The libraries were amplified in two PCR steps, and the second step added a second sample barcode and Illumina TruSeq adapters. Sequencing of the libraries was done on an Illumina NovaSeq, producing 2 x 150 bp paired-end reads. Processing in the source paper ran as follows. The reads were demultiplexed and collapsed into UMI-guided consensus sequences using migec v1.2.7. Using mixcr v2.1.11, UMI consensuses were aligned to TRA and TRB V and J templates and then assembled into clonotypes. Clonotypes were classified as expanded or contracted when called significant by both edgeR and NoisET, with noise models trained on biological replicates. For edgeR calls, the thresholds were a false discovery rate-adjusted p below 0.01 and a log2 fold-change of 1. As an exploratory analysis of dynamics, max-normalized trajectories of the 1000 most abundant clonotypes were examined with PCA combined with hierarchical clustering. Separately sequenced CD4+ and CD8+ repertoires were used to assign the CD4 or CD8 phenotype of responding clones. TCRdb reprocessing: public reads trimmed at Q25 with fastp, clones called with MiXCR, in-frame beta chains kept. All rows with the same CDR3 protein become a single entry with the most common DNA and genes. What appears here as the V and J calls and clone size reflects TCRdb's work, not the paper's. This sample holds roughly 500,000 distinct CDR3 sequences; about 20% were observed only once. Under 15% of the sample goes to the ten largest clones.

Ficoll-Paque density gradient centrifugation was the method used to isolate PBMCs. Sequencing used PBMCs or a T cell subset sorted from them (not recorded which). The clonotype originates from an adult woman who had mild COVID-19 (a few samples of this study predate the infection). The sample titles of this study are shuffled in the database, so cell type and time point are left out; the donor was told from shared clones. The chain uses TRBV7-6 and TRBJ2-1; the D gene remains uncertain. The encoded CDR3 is CASSFPFDPRNEQFF. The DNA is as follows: TGTGCCAGCAGCTTCCCGTTTGACCCGCGGAATGAGCAGTTCTTC.